The rows below give T cell receptor beta chains drawn from one sample of a study of shared clonotypes between healthy human individuals. Only in-frame clones appear in the TCRdb table, and some are missing; sequencing was by immunoSEQ multiplex PCR. The table includes over a million clones, around 74% detected once. Source material: memory CD4+ T cells sorted from blood. Receptors were obtained from a man between 18 and 35 years old in good health. The CDR3 runs from the conserved cysteine through the conserved F or W. For some rows the clone size is stated as once, few or many, or as a class when expanded; others skip it.

>NA|TRBV19
CASSNRGPRGLNQPQHF
>few|TRBV30
CAWSGTPYEQYF
>NA|TRBV9
CASSTSPSGTGELFF
>NA|TRBV2
CASSETSWTGPGYTF
>NA|TRBV11-2
CASSPSGVSGNTIYF
>NA|TRBV6-5
CASSYRDTIYNEQFF
>few|TRBV7-2
CASSLQGAGWTQYF
>NA|TRBV28
CASSFGPQGEQYF
>once|TRBV5-1
CASSLGDRGPNEKLFF
>NA|TRBV19
CASSPGRGPYEQYF
>NA|TRBV4-3
CASSQDRGAGSPLHF
>few|TRBV5-6
CASSVGVNQPQHF
>NA|TRBV9
CASSVVGHLMGTEAFF
>NA|TRBV27
CASQGTSGSWEQYF